Each of the 26 T cell receptor beta chains below was sequenced from the same sample in a study of T cell responses to AZD1222 COVID-19 vaccine. The repertoire was sequenced with immunoSEQ multiplex PCR; TCRdb's copy has only in-frame clones and lacks some. The repertoire holds some 180,000 clones, with 94% as singletons. The sample in question was peripheral blood, obtained 28 days after the second AZD1222 dose. These receptor sequences come from an adult who received the AZD1222 COVID-19 vaccine.

This chain connects TRBV4-3 to TRBJ2-4; the D gene is possibly TRBD1 (5 bases). Trimming cost V 3 bases and J 6 bases, with 9 bases left between them. The CDR3 totals 13 residues. From germline, CDR1 is LGHNA and CDR2 YSLEER. The CDR3 here is CASSHGQGNIQYF. Written as DNA, the CDR3 is TGCGCCAGCAGCCATGGCCAGGGAAACATTCAGTACTTC.

In this sample, this clone turned up once. The J gene is TRBJ2-6, the V gene TRBV7-2, with 7 bases lining up with TRBD1. CDR3 length: 17 residues. Germline CDR1 SGHTA, CDR2 FQGNSA. V shed 7 bases, J shed 0 bases, and the junction held 9 bases outside the gene matches. CDR3 sequence reads: CASTEGQLSSGANVLTF. The DNA of the CDR3 is TGTGCCAGCACCGAGGGACAGCTAAGCTCTGGGGCCAACGTCCTGACTTTC.

This chain uses TRBV6-5 with TRBJ2-3, with D perhaps given as TRBD1 or TRBD2 (5 bases each). The CDR3 has 14 residues. Germline V gene sequence: CDR1 MNHEY, CDR2 SVGAGI. V lost 8 bases and J lost 1, with 13 bases in between. The CDR3 spells CASGTRGGTDTQYF. Written as DNA, the CDR3 is TGTGCCAGCGGGACCCGTGGTGGCACAGATACGCAGTATTTT.

The chain links TRBV7-9 to TRBJ1-1; 8 bases agree with TRBD1. The CDR3 runs to 16 residues. Germline V gene lookup returns CDR1 SEHNR and CDR2 FQNEAQ (reference sequence). The V gene end was trimmed by 2 bases and the J gene end by 0 bases; junction bases not matched to a gene: 5. The DNA for the CDR3 is TGTGCCAGCAGCTTATGGACAGGGATTATGAACACTGAAGCTTTCTTT. This sequence encodes CASSLWTGIMNTEAFF.

CDR3: CASSPETTNTGELFF. In DNA form, the CDR3 reads TGTGCCAGCTCACCTGAGACTACGAACACCGGGGAGCTGTTTTTT. This rearrangement joins TRBV18 to TRBJ2-2, with a tentative D call TRBD2 (5 bases). Germline CDR1 is KGHSH and CDR2 is LQKENI. The length of the CDR3 is 15 residues. V lost 3 bases, J lost 0 bases, and 8 bases lay in between.

The gene calls are TRBV30 and TRBJ1-2; a possible D gene is TRBD1 (5 bases). Germline loops: CDR1 GTSNPN, CDR2 SVGIG (reference sequence). CDR3 length equals 13 residues. Between the trimmed V and J ends, which lost 1 base and 3 bases, there was a span of 9 bases. As DNA, the CDR3 is TGTGCCTGGAGTGGGGACTTTCACTATGGCTACACCTTC. Translated: CAWSGDFHYGYTF.

This rearrangement joins TRBV6-5 to TRBJ1-1, with D tentatively TRBD1 (6 bases). Trimming took off 7 bases at V and 0 bases at J, with 15 bases between the two ends. This CDR3 has 15 residues. Looked up from germline, CDR1 is MNHEY and CDR2 is SVGAGI. CDR3 in DNA: TGTGCCAGCAAGAGGGGGGTGAGTTTGAACACTGAAGCTTTCTTT. Translated, it gives CASKRGVSLNTEAFF.

The genes are TRBV5-8 and TRBJ1-1; D is uncertain. Germline-derived CDR1 and CDR2 are SGHTS and YDEGEE. V lost 10 bases, J lost 0 bases, and 16 bases lay in between. The CDR3 consists of 14 residues. The CDR3 coding sequence is TGTGCCTATCTGGAGGATGCTCTGAACACTGAAGCTTTCTTT. Protein: CAYLEDALNTEAFF.

The CDR3 bases are TGTGCCAGCAGCTTATTTACAGGGGAAATGAACACTGAAGCTTTCTTT. Residues: CASSLFTGEMNTEAFF. This rearrangement joins TRBV7-8 to TRBJ1-1, with 7 bases lining up with TRBD1. The junction had 6 bases not matched to a gene; V was cut back by 2 bases and J by 0 bases. The CDR3 contains 16 residues. The germline V gene encodes CDR1 SGHVS and CDR2 FQNEAQ.

This sequence joins TRBV5-1 and TRBJ2-7; 10 bases match TRBD1. V shed 4 bases, J shed 4 bases, and the junction held 5 bases outside the gene matches. Germline V gene sequence: CDR1 SGHRS, CDR2 YFSETQ. The CDR3 consists of 14 residues. CDR3 nucleotide sequence: TGCGCCAGCAGCCGAGACAGGGGGCCTTACGAGCAGTACTTC. Its translation: CASSRDRGPYEQYF.

This rearrangement joins TRBV7-3 to TRBJ2-6, with D perhaps TRBD1 (5 bases). Germline V gives CDR1 SGHTA, CDR2 FQGTGA. Between the trimmed V and J ends, which lost 4 bases and 4 bases, there was a span of 8 bases. The CDR3 has 14 amino acids. CDR3 sequence reads: CASSSRQGANVLTF. In DNA form, the CDR3 reads TGTGCCAGCAGCTCTCGACAGGGGGCCAACGTCCTGACTTTC.

This chain connects TRBV4-3 to TRBJ1-4; no definite D call. Germline V gives CDR1 LGHNA, CDR2 YSLEER. Trimming removed 1 base from V and 1 base from J, with 10 bases in between. The CDR3 sequence is 16 residues long. CDR3 loop: CASSQGLPGTNEKLFF. In DNA, the CDR3 is TGCGCCAGCAGCCAAGGATTACCGGGAACTAATGAAAAACTGTTTTTT.

The rearrangement links TRBV5-4 to TRBJ2-1; D is perhaps TRBD1 (6 bases). V gave up 4 bases and J gave up 0 bases, with 11 bases separating them. Germline V gene data show CDR1 as SGHNT and CDR2 as YYREEE (reference sequence). The CDR3 is made up of 15 amino acids. The CDR3 DNA follows: TGTGCCAGCAGCCGTCAGGGGATCTCCTACAATGAGCAGTTCTTC. Encoded protein: CASSRQGISYNEQFF.

The V gene is TRBV29-1, the J gene TRBJ2-1, with no clear D. Germline V gives CDR1 SQVTM, CDR2 ANQGSEA. The germline V and J ends were trimmed by 4 bases and 7 bases, with 11 bases remaining between them. The CDR3 covers 12 residues. The CDR3 region has the DNA TGCAGCGTTGCCCCCGCCCGGAATGAGCAGTTCTTC. Translating gives CSVAPARNEQFF.

CDR3 loop: CSASSKGDQPQHF. In DNA form, the CDR3 reads TGCAGTGCGAGTTCCAAGGGTGATCAGCCCCAGCATTTT. The chain employs TRBV20-1 and TRBJ1-5, with D uncertain. V was trimmed by 6 bases and J by 5 bases, leaving 14 bases between them. There are 13 residues in the CDR3. Germline loops: CDR1 DFQATT, CDR2 SNEGSKA (reference sequence).

The chain combines TRBV19 with TRBJ1-5; 8 bases line up with TRBD1. Germline values: CDR1 LNHDA, CDR2 SQIVND (reference sequence). After removal of 5 bases from V and 1 base from J, the junction contained 4 bases not matched to a gene. The CDR3 extends over 15 amino acids. The CDR3 sequence is CASSFRTGSNQPQHF. The CDR3 coding sequence is TGTGCCAGTAGTTTCCGGACAGGGAGCAATCAGCCCCAGCATTTT.

The V and J genes are TRBV27 and TRBJ1-1, with D perhaps TRBD1 (5 bases). Germline V lookup: CDR1 MNHEY, CDR2 SMNVEV (reference sequence). The CDR3 has 12 residues. Between the trimmed V and J ends, which lost 7 bases and 4 bases, there was a span of 10 bases. The CDR3 spells CASKGLSTEAFF. The CDR3 DNA is TGTGCCAGCAAGGGGTTGAGCACTGAAGCTTTCTTT.

This chain links TRBV28 with TRBJ2-1; tentatively, D is TRBD2 (5 bases). V shed 6 bases and J shed 5 bases, with 17 bases lying between them. The length of the CDR3 is 15 residues. Per germline, CDR1 MDHEN and CDR2 SYDVKM. This CDR3 is CASSLGWAGNNEQFF. Here the CDR3 DNA reads TGTGCCAGCAGCTTAGGGTGGGCCGGGAACAATGAGCAGTTCTTC.

V is TRBV12-3 or TRBV12-4 and J is TRBJ1-2; tentatively, D is TRBD1 (6 bases). The CDR3 is 13 amino acids. V lost 3 bases and J 6 bases, leaving 11 bases between the germline ends. CDR3 sequence reads: CASSFEQGHGYTF. Written as DNA, the CDR3 is TGTGCCAGCAGTTTTGAACAGGGTCATGGCTACACCTTC.

This chain uses TRBV18 with TRBJ1-3; D is unclear. From germline, CDR1 is KGHSH and CDR2 LQKENI. Trimming left V 0 bases short and J 4 bases short, with 10 bases between. This CDR3 comprises 15 residues. CDR3 in amino acids: CASSPPELLGNTIYF. As DNA, the CDR3 is TGTGCCAGCTCACCACCGGAACTTCTAGGAAACACCATATATTTT.

The chain combines TRBV9 with TRBJ1-6; 7 bases match TRBD1. This CDR3 is built from 14 residues. Germline CDR1 and CDR2: SGDLS and YYNGEE. The V gene end was trimmed by 4 bases and the J gene end by 7 bases; junction bases not matched to a gene: 5. This CDR3 is CASSPGQSNSPLHF. In nucleotides, the CDR3 is TGTGCCAGCAGCCCGGGACAGTCAAATTCACCCCTCCACTTT. Together with reference TRBV9 and TRBJ1-6, the CDR3 gives the full variable domain: DSGVTQTPKHLITATGQRVTLRCSPRSGDLSVYWYQQSLDQGLQFLIQYYNGEERAKGNILERFSAQQFPDLHSELNLSSLELGDSALYFCASSPGQSNSPLHFGNGTRLTVT.

A single count supports this clone. The rearrangement joins TRBV28 to TRBJ1-5; perhaps TRBD1 as D (5 bases). This CDR3 spans 14 amino acids. Looked up from germline, CDR1 is MDHEN and CDR2 is SYDVKM. V dropped 3 bases and J dropped 7 bases, with 13 bases sitting between them. CDR3 residues: CASSFTGQRQPQHF. The CDR3 DNA is TGTGCCAGCAGTTTCACGGGGCAAAGGCAGCCCCAGCATTTT.

The chain couples TRBV7-9 to TRBJ1-6; 8 positions agree with TRBD1. After removal of 5 bases from V and 5 bases from J, the junction contained 11 bases not matched to a gene. The CDR3 contains 17 residues. CDR1 and CDR2 from the germline V gene are SEHNR and FQNEAQ (reference sequence). In DNA, the CDR3 is TGTGCCAGCAGCCCCCCCAGGGGGACAGGCGATAATTCACCCCTCCACTTT. It codes for CASSPPRGTGDNSPLHF.

The rearrangement uses TRBV7-8 and TRBJ1-4; TRBD1 agrees at 7 bases. Germline V CDR1 and CDR2: SGHVS, FQNEAQ. The CDR3 loop spans 18 amino acids. The V segment lost 1 base and the J segment 5 bases; nucleotides outside the gene matches: 13. CDR3 DNA: TGTGCCAGCAGCTTAGTGTCTAACGCCCCAGGGGGGAATGAAAAACTGTTTTTT. The encoded protein is CASSLVSNAPGGNEKLFF.

The count of this clone is one. The chain employs TRBV5-1 and TRBJ1-1, with D maybe TRBD1 (6 bases). The CDR3 is 14 amino acids. Trimming cost V 4 bases and J 1 base, with 11 bases left between them. Germline assignment: CDR1 SGHRS and CDR2 YFSETQ. In nucleotides, the CDR3 is TGCGCCAGCAGCATTGACAGGTGGAACACTGAAGCTTTCTTT. Translated: CASSIDRWNTEAFF.

This clone was counted a single time. V usage is TRBV2 and J usage is TRBJ2-4; D might be TRBD1 (5 bases). V shed 5 bases and J shed 5 bases, with 13 bases lying between them. The CDR3 runs 14 residues. The germline V gene encodes CDR1 SNHLY and CDR2 FYNNEI. The chain's CDR3 is CASSQPLQENIQYF. Here the CDR3 DNA reads TGTGCCAGCAGTCAACCCCTACAGGAAAACATTCAGTACTTC. Drawing the rest from reference TRBV2 and TRBJ2-4, the complete variable domain is EPEVTQTPSHQVTQMGQEVILRCVPISNHLYFYWYRQILGQKVEFLVSFYNNEISEKSEIFDDQFSVERPDGSNFTLKIRSTKLEDSAMYFCASSQPLQENIQYFGAGTRLSVL.